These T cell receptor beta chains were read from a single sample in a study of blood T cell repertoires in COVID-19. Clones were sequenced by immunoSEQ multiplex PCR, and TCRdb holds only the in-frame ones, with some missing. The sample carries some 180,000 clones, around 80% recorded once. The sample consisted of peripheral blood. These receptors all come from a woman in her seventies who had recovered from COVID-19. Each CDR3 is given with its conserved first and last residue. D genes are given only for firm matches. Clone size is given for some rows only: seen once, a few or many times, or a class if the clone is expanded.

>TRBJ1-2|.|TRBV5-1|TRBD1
CASSLILQGNYGYTF
TGCGCCAGCAGCTTAATATTACAGGGGAACTATGGCTACACCTTC
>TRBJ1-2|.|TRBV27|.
CASSFYRESGYTF
TGTGCCAGCAGTTTTTACAGGGAGAGTGGCTACACCTTC
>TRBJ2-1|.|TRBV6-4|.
CASSDRGLVEDEQFF
TGTGCCAGCAGTGACCGTGGGCTAGTGGAGGATGAGCAGTTCTTC
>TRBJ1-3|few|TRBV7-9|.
CASSPTGDTIYF
TGTGCCAGCAGCCCCACCGGGGACACCATATATTTT
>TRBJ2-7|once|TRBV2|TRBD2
CASALGTSGRALGSYEQYF
TGTGCCAGCGCCCTAGGGACTAGCGGGAGGGCCCTGGGCTCCTACGAGCAGTACTTC
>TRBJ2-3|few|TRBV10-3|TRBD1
CAISESSRGSTDTQYF
TGTGCCATCAGTGAGTCATCCAGGGGGAGCACAGATACGCAGTATTTT
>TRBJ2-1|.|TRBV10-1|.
CASSESFQGPYNEQFF
TGCGCCAGCAGTGAGTCTTTCCAGGGCCCCTACAATGAGCAGTTCTTC
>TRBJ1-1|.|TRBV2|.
CASSAFPGVAFF
TGTGCCAGCAGTGCATTCCCCGGGGTGGCTTTCTTT
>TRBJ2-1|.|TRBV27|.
CASSLSPRGLLSRYNEQFF
TGTGCCAGCAGTTTATCCCCCAGGGGATTACTATCCCGGTACAATGAGCAGTTCTTC
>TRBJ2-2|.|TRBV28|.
CASSLVEAGELFF
TGTGCCAGCAGTCTGGTTGAGGCCGGGGAGCTGTTTTTT
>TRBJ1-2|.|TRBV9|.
CASSVASGSSGYGYTF
TGTGCCAGCAGCGTAGCTTCAGGGTCTTCGGGCTATGGCTACACCTTC
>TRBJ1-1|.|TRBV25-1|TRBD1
CASSSPTGGMDTEAFF
TGTGCCAGCAGTTCACCGACAGGGGGTATGGACACTGAAGCTTTCTTT
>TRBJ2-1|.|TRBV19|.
CASSEGGGQFF
TGTGCCAGTAGTGAGGGTGGAGGGCAGTTCTTC
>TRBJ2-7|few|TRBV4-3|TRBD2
CASKGGLAGGFEQYF
TGCGCCTCTAAAGGTGGGCTAGCGGGAGGGTTCGAGCAGTACTTC
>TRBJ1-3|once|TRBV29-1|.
CSVDQGPGGGNTIYF
TGCAGCGTTGATCAGGGCCCCGGGGGTGGAAACACCATATATTTT
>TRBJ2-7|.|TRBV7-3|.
CASSQGGAPPSDF
TGTGCCAGCAGCCAAGGGGGGGCCCCCCCGTCGGACTTC
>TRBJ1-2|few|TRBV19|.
CASERAPRGYGYTF
TGTGCCAGTGAGCGGGCACCGCGAGGCTATGGCTACACCTTC
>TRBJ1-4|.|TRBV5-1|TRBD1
CASSLEGTGEEKLFF
TGCGCCAGCAGCTTGGAGGGGACAGGGGAAGAAAAACTGTTTTTT
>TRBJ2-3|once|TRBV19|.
CASSMGGGSIDTQYF
TGTGCCAGTAGTATGGGGGGGGGCAGTATAGATACGCAGTATTTT
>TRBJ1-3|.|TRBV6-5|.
CASSRDNSLGNTIYF
TGTGCCAGCAGCCGCGACAACTCCCTTGGAAACACCATATATTTT
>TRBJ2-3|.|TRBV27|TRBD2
CASSFRASGRALQYF
TGTGCCAGCAGTTTTAGGGCTAGCGGGAGGGCCCTGCAGTATTTT
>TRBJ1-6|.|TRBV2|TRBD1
CASSYRGDNSPLHF
TGTGCCAGCAGCTACAGGGGTGATAATTCACCCCTCCACTTT
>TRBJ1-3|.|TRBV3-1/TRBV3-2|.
CASSRGGNTIYF
TGTGCCAGCAGCAGAGGAGGAAACACCATATATTTT
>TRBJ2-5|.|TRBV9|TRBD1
CASSGQGVKTQYF
TGTGCCAGCAGCGGGCAGGGGGTCAAGACCCAGTACTTC
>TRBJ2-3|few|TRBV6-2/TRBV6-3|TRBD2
CASSSAGGPGDTQYF
TGTGCCAGCAGTTCGGCGGGAGGGCCGGGAGATACGCAGTATTTT
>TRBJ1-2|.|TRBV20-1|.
CSARQRGGYTF
TGCAGTGCTAGACAGCGGGGGGGCTACACCTTC
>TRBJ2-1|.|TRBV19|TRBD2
CASSTGRDPSGGFYNEQFF
TGTGCCAGTAGTACTGGGCGGGACCCCTCGGGGGGTTTTTACAATGAGCAGTTCTTC
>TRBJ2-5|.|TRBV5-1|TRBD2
CASSLAPRTSGQETQYF
TGCGCCAGCAGCTTGGCCCCCCGGACTAGCGGCCAAGAGACCCAGTACTTC
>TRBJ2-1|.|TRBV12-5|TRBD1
CASGLGTASGEQFF
TGTGCTAGTGGTCTAGGGACAGCCTCGGGTGAGCAGTTCTTC
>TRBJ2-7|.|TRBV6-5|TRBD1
CASSYSRTGTSYEQYF
TGTGCCAGCAGTTACTCTCGGACAGGGACCTCCTACGAGCAGTACTTC
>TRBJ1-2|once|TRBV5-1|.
CASSLDPTRANYGYTF
TGCGCCAGCAGCTTGGACCCAACCAGGGCTAACTATGGCTACACCTTC
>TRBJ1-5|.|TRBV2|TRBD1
CASSRDRGFGQPQHF
TGTGCCAGCAGTCGGGACAGGGGGTTCGGTCAGCCCCAGCATTTT
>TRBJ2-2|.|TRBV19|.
CASSIDRGGTGELFF
TGTGCCAGTAGTATCGATAGGGGGGGCACCGGGGAGCTGTTTTTT
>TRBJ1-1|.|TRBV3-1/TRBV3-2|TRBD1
CASTPQGAWGEAFF
TGTGCCAGCACCCCACAGGGGGCGTGGGGTGAAGCTTTCTTT
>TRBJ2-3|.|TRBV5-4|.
CASSLGGVDTQYF
TGTGCCAGCAGCTTGGGCGGAGTGGATACGCAGTATTTT
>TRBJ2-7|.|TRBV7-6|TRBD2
CASSLVGREGEQYF
TGTGCCAGCAGCTTAGTCGGCAGGGAGGGCGAGCAGTACTTC
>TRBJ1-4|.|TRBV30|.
CASGEVFEKLFF
TGTGCCTCAGGGGAAGTCTTTGAAAAACTGTTTTTT
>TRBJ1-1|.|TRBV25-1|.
CASSDPRGADTEAFF
TGTGCCAGCAGTGATCCCAGGGGCGCGGATACTGAAGCTTTCTTT
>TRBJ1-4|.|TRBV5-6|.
CASSFGREARGLFF
TGTGCCAGCAGCTTTGGGAGGGAGGCTCGTGGACTGTTTTTT
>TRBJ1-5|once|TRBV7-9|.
CASSRDNQPQHF
TGTGCCAGCAGCCGGGACAATCAGCCCCAGCATTTT
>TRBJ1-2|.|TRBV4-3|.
CASSRGLNYGYTF
TGCGCCAGCAGCCGAGGTCTTAACTATGGCTACACCTTC
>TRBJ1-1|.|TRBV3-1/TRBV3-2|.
CASSQDRDTEAFF
TGTGCCAGCAGCCAAGACCGGGACACTGAAGCTTTCTTT
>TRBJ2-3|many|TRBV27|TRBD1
CASSPRDRSGTDTQYF
TGTGCCAGCAGTCCCCGGGACAGATCTGGCACAGATACGCAGTATTTT
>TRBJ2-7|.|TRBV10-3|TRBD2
CAITTLAGHMYF
TGTGCCATCACCACACTAGCGGGCCACATGTACTTC
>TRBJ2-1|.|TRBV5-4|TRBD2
CASSFGLAGVGNEQFF
TGTGCCAGCAGCTTTGGGCTAGCGGGAGTGGGGAATGAGCAGTTCTTC
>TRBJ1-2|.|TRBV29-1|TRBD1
CSAMGTGNGYTF
TGCAGCGCCATGGGGACAGGGAATGGCTACACCTTC
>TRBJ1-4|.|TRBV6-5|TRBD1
CASSTDRAGKLFF
TGTGCCAGCAGTACGGACAGGGCTGGGAAACTGTTTTTT
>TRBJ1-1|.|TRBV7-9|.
CASSPRQYTEAFF
TGTGCCAGCAGCCCCCGACAATACACTGAAGCTTTCTTT
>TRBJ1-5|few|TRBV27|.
CASSSAMGGQPQHF
TGTGCCAGCAGTTCCGCCATGGGGGGTCAGCCCCAGCATTTT
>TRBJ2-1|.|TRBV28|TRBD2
CASSGAWAGGHGEQFF
TGTGCCAGCAGTGGGGCCTGGGCGGGAGGGCATGGTGAGCAGTTCTTC
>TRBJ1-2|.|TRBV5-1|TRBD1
CASSLGQGGNYGYTF
TGCGCCAGCAGCTTGGGACAGGGAGGTAACTATGGCTACACCTTC
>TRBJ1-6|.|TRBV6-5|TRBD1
CASSWDSYNSPLHF
TGTGCCAGCAGCTGGGACAGCTATAATTCACCCCTCCACTTT
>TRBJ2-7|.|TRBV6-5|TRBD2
CASIPSWGLATEQYF
TGTGCCAGCATTCCCTCGTGGGGACTAGCGACCGAGCAGTACTTC
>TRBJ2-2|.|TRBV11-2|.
CASSPRSRVATGELFF
TGTGCCAGCAGCCCCCGGTCTCGGGTGGCCACCGGGGAGCTGTTTTTT
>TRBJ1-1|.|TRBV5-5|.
CASSPWGGMNTEAFF
TGTGCCAGCAGCCCCTGGGGGGGAATGAACACTGAAGCTTTCTTT
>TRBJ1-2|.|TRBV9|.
CASSPTGVFYGYTF
TGTGCCAGCAGCCCCACCGGGGTGTTCTATGGCTACACCTTC
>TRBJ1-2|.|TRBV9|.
CASSVGTEPNYGYTF
TGTGCCAGCAGCGTAGGGACAGAGCCGAACTATGGCTACACCTTC
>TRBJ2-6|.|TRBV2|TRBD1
CASSDPTGFGANVLTF
TGTGCCAGCAGTGACCCGACAGGGTTTGGGGCCAACGTCCTGACTTTC